This TCR beta chain was obtained from a study of Ad26.COV2.S vaccination and SARS-CoV-2 variants. Whole-study context: Ad26.COV2.S, an intramuscular injection, was given once or twice 56 days apart.

TCRdb keeps only in-frame clones here, not all; method: immunoSEQ multiplex PCR. The repertoire consists of 350,000 to 600,000 clones, with roughly nine tenths occurring once and the leading ten covering about 1.7%. Treatment here: around 19 received Ad26.COV2.S at low or high dose, single or two shots; about 5 received placebo; per-sample allocation not given. Sampling was done on day 63 after the first vaccine or placebo injection. Donation was by an adult aged 18-55 years who was in Boston. The trim removed 3 bases at V and 5 bases at J, leaving 5 bases unmatched. The CDR3 totals 16 residues. Germline loops: CDR1 MDHEN, CDR2 SYDVKM.

This chain connects TRBV28 to TRBJ2-1; 12 nucleotides agree with TRBD2. Source: peripheral blood, taken in a trial of Ad26.COV2.S vaccine versus placebo. The source is a person between 18 and 60 years old who received the Ad26.COV2.S COVID-19 vaccine or a placebo. This CDR3 reads CASSFYRLAGDNEQFF. The CDR3 DNA reads as TGTGCCAGCAGTTTTTATCGACTAGCGGGGGACAATGAGCAGTTCTTC.